This TCR beta chain was identified during a study of CD8 T cells in ankylosing spondylitis. Broader study findings: There was a TCR beta motif, made of eight highly homologous variants, that appeared characteristic of ankylosing spondylitis blood.

The germline gives CDR1 LNHDA, CDR2 SQIVND (reference sequence). The CDR3 is 12 residues long. V lost 1 base, J lost 3 bases, and 1 base lay in between. Quantitative 5'-RACE with molecular barcodes generated TCR beta libraries. Each CDR3 protein is one row after TCRdb ran MiXCR on the 5' RACE reads. The sample includes about 220,000 distinct CDR3 sequences, under 30% seen only once; the top ten take around 6.3%. This clonotype was counted ten times or more. Its specificity is not known. This chain links TRBV19 with TRBJ2-1; D ambiguous. This receptor was taken from a male donor with ankylosing spondylitis or in good health (not recorded which). The sample comprised blood, either unsorted or a sorted T cell fraction (not recorded which). This CDR3 reads CASSIVYNEQFF. CDR3 nucleotides: TGTGCCAGTAGTATAGTCTACAATGAGCAGTTCTTC.